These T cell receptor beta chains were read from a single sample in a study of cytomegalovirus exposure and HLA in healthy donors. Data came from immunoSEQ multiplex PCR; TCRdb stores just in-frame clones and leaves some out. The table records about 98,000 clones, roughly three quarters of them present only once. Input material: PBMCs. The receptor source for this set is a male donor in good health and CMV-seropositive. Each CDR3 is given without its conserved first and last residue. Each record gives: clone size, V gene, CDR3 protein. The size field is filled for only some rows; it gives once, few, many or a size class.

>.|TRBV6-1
ASRGAGPLTNEQF
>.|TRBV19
ASSMWQGSTDTQY
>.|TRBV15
ATSVDRGDYEQY
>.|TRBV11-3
ASSLQGAGETQY
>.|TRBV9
ASSPLPGEFGQDTQY
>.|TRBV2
ASSFSLAGSSYEQY
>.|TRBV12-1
ASSPPRSRENKGSSYEQY
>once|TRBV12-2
ASRLARRAGVGHEQY
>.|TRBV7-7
ASSTGRGIGETQY
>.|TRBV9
ASSLSGGWTGELF